This T cell receptor beta chain was sequenced during a study of T cell responses to AZD1222 COVID-19 vaccine. Overall study findings and caveats: Compared with day 0, the breadth and depth of the Spike-specific TCR repertoire rose significantly after two doses of AZD1222.

TCRdb's table, derived via immunoSEQ multiplex PCR, lists solely in-frame clones and lacks some. Among about 100,000 clones listed, approximately 87% were seen once. Germline V CDR1 and CDR2: GTSNPN, SVGIG (reference sequence). Trimming took 7 bases from V and 8 from J; bases not matched to a gene: 9. The CDR3 covers 12 residues. As regards this clone: Its antigen remains unknown.

This receptor was taken from an adult in good health. This chain links TRBV30 with TRBJ1-2, with 8 bases matching TRBD1. Material: peripheral blood, obtained on day 0 of MenACWY control vaccination. CDR3: CAFTRGQEGYTF. CDR3 DNA: TGTGCCTTTACCAGGGGGCAAGAAGGCTACACCTTC.